This T cell receptor beta chain comes out of a study of graft-versus-host responses after intestinal transplantation. Study summary: Recipients obtained multivisceral, liver-intestinal, or isolated intestinal transplants. Every transplant recipient was induced with anti-thymocyte globulin, then maintained on tacrolimus and steroids for roughly 3 years. Study results and limitations: Peak circulating GvH clone levels were associated with early post-transplant HvG declines.

Germline CDR1 reads LNHNV; CDR2 reads YYDKDF (reference sequence). The CDR3 sequence is 14 residues long. V dropped 5 bases and J dropped 4; count of bases not matched to a gene: 6. Sequenced by immunoSEQ multiplex PCR; TCRdb stores in-frame clones only, minus some. The data contain approximately 100,000 clones, 90% to 95% of them seen just once; the ten biggest clones take up 1.2%. Remarks on this clone: The antigen is unknown.

The clonotype comes from a human donor who received an intestinal transplant. Sequenced here: unstimulated CD8+ T cells sorted from spleen or lymph node cells, sampled before intestinal transplant. The chain links TRBV15 to TRBJ2-7, with TRBD1 matching 9 bases. The CDR3 loop reads CATSYGQGPYEQYF. The CDR3, as DNA: TGTGCCACCAGCTACGGACAGGGGCCTTACGAGCAGTACTTC.